This TCR beta chain is drawn from a study of OX40 agonist ivuxolimab in advanced cancers. Study details: Patients were treated with ivuxolimab, an agonistic anti-OX40 (CD134) antibody.

As for this clone: Its antigen is not identified.

Study findings and constraints: The average count of expanded clones was higher among CD8+ T cells than among CD4+. CD4+ and CD8+ blood T cells expanded clonally by week 6 at 0.1 to 3.0 mg/kg.

This table comes from immunoSEQ multiplex PCR, and its TCRdb copy is limited to in-frame clones, with some not included. This repertoire shows about 46,000 clones, over 75% found once; its top ten account for more than 55%. The source material was CD4+ or CD8+ T cells sorted from blood, sampled in a trial of the OX40 agonist ivuxolimab. This TCR was sampled from an adult with an advanced solid tumor such as melanoma, head and neck, liver or kidney cancer.

CDR3 sequence: CASNRGTSGRPQETQYF. CDR3 nucleotides: TGCGCCAGCAATAGGGGAACTAGCGGGAGGCCCCAAGAGACCCAGTACTTC. The rearrangement joins TRBV5-1 to TRBJ2-5, with 12 bases lining up with TRBD2. Germline CDR1 reads SGHRS; CDR2 reads YFSETQ. V was pared by 6 bases and J by 1 base, with 10 bases of the junction left unmatched. The CDR3 contains 17 residues. The variable domain in full, completed from reference TRBV5-1 and TRBJ2-5, reads KAGVTQTPRYLIKTRGQQVTLSCSPISGHRSVSWYQQTPGQGLQFLFEYFSETQRNKGNFPGRFSGRQFSNSRSEMNVSTLELGDSALYLCASNRGTSGRPQETQYFGPGTRLLVL.